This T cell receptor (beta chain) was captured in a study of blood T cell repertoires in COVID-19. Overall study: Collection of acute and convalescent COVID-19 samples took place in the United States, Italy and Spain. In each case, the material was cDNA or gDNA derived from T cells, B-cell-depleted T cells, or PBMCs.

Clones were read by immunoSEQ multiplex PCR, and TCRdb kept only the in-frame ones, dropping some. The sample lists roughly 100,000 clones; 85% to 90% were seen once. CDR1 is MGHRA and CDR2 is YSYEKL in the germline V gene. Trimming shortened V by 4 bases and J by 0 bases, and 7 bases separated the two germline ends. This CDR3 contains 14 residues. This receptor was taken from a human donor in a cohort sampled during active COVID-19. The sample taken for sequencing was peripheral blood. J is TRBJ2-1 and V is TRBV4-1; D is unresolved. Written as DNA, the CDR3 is TGCGCCAGCAGCCGTTATAGCTCCTACAATGAGCAGTTCTTC. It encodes CASSRYSSYNEQFF.